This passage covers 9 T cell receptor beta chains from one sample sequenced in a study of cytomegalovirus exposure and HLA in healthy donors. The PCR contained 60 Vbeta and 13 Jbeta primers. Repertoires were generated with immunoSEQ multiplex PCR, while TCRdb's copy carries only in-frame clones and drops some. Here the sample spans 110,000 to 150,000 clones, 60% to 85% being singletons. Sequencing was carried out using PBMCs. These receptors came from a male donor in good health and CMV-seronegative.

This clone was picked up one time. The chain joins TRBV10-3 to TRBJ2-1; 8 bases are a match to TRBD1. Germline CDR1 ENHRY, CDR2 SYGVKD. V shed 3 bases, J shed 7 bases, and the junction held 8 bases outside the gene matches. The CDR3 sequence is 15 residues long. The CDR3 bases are TGTGCCATCAGTGAAAGGCAGGGGGCTGGGAATGAGCAGTTCTTC. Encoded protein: CAISERQGAGNEQFF.

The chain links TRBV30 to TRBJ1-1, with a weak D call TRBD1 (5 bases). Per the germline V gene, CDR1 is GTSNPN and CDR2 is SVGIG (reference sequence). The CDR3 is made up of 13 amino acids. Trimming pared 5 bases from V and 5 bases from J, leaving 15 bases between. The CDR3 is CAWGSGVQTEAFF. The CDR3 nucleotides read TGTGCCTGGGGGTCGGGGGTACAGACTGAAGCTTTCTTT.

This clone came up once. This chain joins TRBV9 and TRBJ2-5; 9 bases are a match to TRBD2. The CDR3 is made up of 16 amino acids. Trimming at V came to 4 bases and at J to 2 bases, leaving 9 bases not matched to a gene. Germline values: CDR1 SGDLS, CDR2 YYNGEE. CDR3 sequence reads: CASSMGLAVSQETQYF. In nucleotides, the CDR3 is TGTGCCAGCAGCATGGGACTAGCAGTCTCGCAAGAGACCCAGTACTTC.

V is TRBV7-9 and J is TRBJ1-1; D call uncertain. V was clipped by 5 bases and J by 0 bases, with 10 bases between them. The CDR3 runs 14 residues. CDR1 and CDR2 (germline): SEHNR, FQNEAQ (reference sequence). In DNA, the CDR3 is TGTGCCAGCAGCCCAAACTACCTGAACACTGAAGCTTTCTTT. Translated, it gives CASSPNYLNTEAFF.

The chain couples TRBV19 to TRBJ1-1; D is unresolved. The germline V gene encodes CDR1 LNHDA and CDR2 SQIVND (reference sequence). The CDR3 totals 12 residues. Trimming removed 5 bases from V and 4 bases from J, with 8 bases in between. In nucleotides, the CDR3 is TGTGCCAGTAGTTTCCGGGGCACTGAAGCTTTCTTT. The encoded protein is CASSFRGTEAFF.

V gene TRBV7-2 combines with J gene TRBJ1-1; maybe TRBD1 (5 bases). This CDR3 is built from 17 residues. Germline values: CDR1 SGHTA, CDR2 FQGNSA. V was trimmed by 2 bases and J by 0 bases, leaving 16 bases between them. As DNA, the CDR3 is TGTGCCAGCAGCTTAATCTGGGGGGTGAAGATGAACACTGAAGCTTTCTTT. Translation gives CASSLIWGVKMNTEAFF.

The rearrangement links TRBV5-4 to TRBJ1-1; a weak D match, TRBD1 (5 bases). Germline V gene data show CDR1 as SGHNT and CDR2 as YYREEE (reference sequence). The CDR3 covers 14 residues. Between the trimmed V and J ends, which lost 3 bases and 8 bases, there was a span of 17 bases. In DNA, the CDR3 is TGTGCCAGCAGCTCCCCTAAGGGGCTAAACGAAGCTTTCTTT. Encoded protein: CASSSPKGLNEAFF.

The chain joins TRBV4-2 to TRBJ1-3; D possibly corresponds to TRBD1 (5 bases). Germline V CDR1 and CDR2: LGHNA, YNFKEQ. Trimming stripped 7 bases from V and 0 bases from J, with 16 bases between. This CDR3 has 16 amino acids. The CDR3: CASTSQGPFSGNTIYF. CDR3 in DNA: TGTGCCAGCACTTCGCAGGGCCCATTCTCTGGAAACACCATATATTTT.

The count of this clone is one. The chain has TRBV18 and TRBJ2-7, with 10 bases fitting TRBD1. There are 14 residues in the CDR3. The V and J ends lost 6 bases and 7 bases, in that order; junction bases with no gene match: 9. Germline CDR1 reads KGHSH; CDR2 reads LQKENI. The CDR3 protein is CASSRDRGLVEQYF. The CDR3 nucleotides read TGTGCCAGCTCCCGGGACAGGGGTTTAGTGGAGCAGTACTTC.